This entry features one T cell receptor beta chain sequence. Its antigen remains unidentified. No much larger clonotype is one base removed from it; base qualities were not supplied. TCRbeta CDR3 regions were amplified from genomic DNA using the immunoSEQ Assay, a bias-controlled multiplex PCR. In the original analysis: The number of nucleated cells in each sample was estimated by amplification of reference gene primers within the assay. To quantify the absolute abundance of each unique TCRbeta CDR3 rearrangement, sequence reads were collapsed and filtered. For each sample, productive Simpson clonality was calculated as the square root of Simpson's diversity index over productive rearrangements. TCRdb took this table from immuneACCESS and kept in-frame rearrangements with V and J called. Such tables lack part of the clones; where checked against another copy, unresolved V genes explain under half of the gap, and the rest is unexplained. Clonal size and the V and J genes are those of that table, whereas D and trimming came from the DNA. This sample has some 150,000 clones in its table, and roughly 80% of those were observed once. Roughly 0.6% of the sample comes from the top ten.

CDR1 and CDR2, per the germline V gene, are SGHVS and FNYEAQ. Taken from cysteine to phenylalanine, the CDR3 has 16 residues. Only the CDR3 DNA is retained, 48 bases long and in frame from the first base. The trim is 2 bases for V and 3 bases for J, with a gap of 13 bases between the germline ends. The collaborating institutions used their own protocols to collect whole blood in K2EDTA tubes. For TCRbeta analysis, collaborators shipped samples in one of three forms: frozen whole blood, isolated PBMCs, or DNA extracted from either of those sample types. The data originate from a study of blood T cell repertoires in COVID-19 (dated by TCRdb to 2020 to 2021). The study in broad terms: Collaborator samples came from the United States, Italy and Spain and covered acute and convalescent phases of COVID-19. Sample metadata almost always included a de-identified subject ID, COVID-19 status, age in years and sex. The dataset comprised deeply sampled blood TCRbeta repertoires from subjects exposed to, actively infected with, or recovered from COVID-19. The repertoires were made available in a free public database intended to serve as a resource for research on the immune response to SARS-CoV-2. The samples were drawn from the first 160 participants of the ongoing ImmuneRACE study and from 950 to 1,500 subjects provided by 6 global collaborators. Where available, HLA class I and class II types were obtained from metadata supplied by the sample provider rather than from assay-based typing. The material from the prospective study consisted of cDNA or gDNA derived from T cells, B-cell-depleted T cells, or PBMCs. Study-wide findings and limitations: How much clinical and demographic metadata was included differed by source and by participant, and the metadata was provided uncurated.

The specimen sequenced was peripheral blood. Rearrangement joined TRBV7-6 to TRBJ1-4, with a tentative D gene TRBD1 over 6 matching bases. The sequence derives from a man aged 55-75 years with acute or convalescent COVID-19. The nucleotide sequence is TGTGCCAGCAGCTTAAGCGGGGGGCGGCCTAATGAAAAACTGTTTTTT. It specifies CASSLSGGRPNEKLFF.